This T cell receptor beta chain was obtained from a study of vaccination effects on CD4 cells after COVID-19. The overall study: At 16 days and at one week before vaccination, samples were given by two convalescent patients.

V was trimmed by 3 bases and J by 7 bases, leaving 12 bases between them. The CDR3 has 13 amino acids. Germline V gene lookup returns CDR1 SGHNT and CDR2 YENEEA. Only one count was recorded for this clone. Its antigen is still unknown. Method: immunoSEQ multiplex PCR; TCRdb's copy keeps in-frame clones and lacks some. This repertoire shows 20,000 to 25,000 clones, roughly 69% found once; its top ten account for 35% to 40%. In the ViraFEST assay, antigen-specific CD4+ clonotypes were identified by expansion after peptide-pool stimulation. The authors isolated CD4+ T cells after less than eleven days of culture. PCR-confirmed SARS-CoV-2 infection occurred in the person between March and December 2020. With approximately 9.6 ug/ml peptides and around 9.6 IU/ml IL-2, approximately 2.1 million PBMC per well were cultured. Cells had half their medium changed to IL-2 medium on days 3 and 7. Study results and limitations: Marked clonal contraction was seen late after vaccination (in both infection- and vaccine-induced clones).

The material sequenced was CD4+ T cells from PBMCs cultured with a peptide pool, taken before COVID-19 vaccination. The TCR originated in a human donor who had a prior SARS-CoV-2 infection. The chain uses TRBV11-3 and TRBJ1-2; D might be TRBD1 (5 bases). This chain's CDR3 is CASSFREGRGYTF. DNA for the CDR3: TGTGCCAGCAGCTTCCGTGAGGGACGTGGCTACACCTTC.